This passage covers 28 T cell receptor beta chains from one sample sequenced in a study of control samples from healthy donors and cancer patients (TCRdb year 2020). The library came from the immunoSEQ multiplex PCR assay. TCRdb took over this immuneACCESS table, retaining in-frame rearrangements with V and J assigned. Such tables are incomplete; in checked studies, under half of the missing clones stem from an unresolved V gene, and the remainder is unexplained. The sample includes 100,000 to 150,000 clones, with 85% to 90% observed a single time. Around 7.6% of the sample belongs to the ten largest clones. The source material was PBMCs. The receptors come from a man aged 45-65 years with head and neck cancer.

This clone was counted once. V is TRBV10-3 and J is TRBJ2-2; 9 bases fit TRBD2. The CDR3 runs to 19 residues. J gave up 4 bases and V 6 bases, and 18 bases lay outside the gene matches. CDR1 is ENHRY and CDR2 is SYGVKD in the germline V gene. The CDR3 DNA follows: TGTGCCATCAGCCTCCAGCGGGGGGCCAGGGTAGCTGGCACCGGGGAGCTGTTTTTT. As protein: CAISLQRGARVAGTGELFF.

This clone was counted a single time. This rearrangement joins TRBV11-2 to TRBJ2-5, with 13 bases matching TRBD2. J was trimmed by 5 bases and V by 4 bases; bases with no gene match: 7. The CDR3 runs to 16 residues. CDR1 SGHAT and CDR2 FQNNGV come from the germline V gene. CDR3 in DNA: TGTGCCAGCAGCTCACAACTAGCGGGAGGGCCTGAGACCCAGTACTTC. The encoded protein is CASSSQLAGGPETQYF.

The chain carries TRBV28 and TRBJ1-4; D is unclear. The CDR3 is 15 residues long. The germline CDR1 and CDR2 sequences are MDHEN and SYDVKM. V lost 5 bases to trimming and J lost 5 bases, with 15 bases between them. The chain's CDR3 is CASSPIGTYNEKLFF. The CDR3 DNA is TGTGCCAGCAGTCCGATTGGTACTTACAATGAAAAACTGTTTTTT.

Details on this clone: One end of the junction fails to match germline, which may point to a read error. The chain employs TRBV9 and TRBJ2-1; D gene uncertain. In germline, CDR1 is SGDLS, CDR2 YYNGEE. The CDR3 is 15 amino acids. The CDR3 nucleotides read TGTGCCAGCAGCGGCGACATACCCTCCTTCAATGAGCAGTTCTTC. This codes for CASSGDIPSFNEQFF.

V gene TRBV7-2 combines with J gene TRBJ1-2; TRBD1 aligns across 7 bases. The CDR3 consists of 14 residues. The germline CDR1 and CDR2 sequences are SGHTA and FQGNSA. The trim removed 5 bases at V and 1 base at J, leaving 4 bases unmatched. CDR3 loop: CASSPGTVNYGYTF. The CDR3 region has the DNA TGTGCCAGCAGCCCCGGGACAGTTAACTATGGCTACACCTTC.

V usage is TRBV9 and J usage is TRBJ2-2; TRBD2 aligns across 7 bases. The trim removed 0 bases at V and 0 bases at J, leaving 8 bases unmatched. CDR1 and CDR2 (germline): SGDLS, YYNGEE. This CDR3 spans 18 amino acids. DNA of the CDR3: TGTGCCAGCAGCGTAGTTCCAGCGGGGCCTGCGAACACCGGGGAGCTGTTTTTT. Its protein is CASSVVPAGPANTGELFF.

J is TRBJ1-2 and V is TRBV10-2, with 10 bases that match TRBD1. The CDR3 is made up of 15 amino acids. V shed 8 bases, J shed 3 bases, and the junction held 9 bases outside the gene matches. Germline V gene data show CDR1 as WSHSY and CDR2 as SAAADI. The CDR3 here is CASWDRGGRDYGYTF. The DNA for the CDR3 is TGCGCCAGCTGGGACAGGGGAGGTCGAGACTATGGCTACACCTTC.

Of note for this clone: Within the sample, other DNA sequences also encode this same CDR3. V is TRBV5-6 and J is TRBJ1-1; tentative D call: TRBD1 (5 bases). The germline V gene has CDR1 SGHDT and CDR2 YYEEEE. The CDR3 covers 15 residues. Trimming stripped 0 bases from V and 5 bases from J, with 14 bases between. CDR3 region: CASSLGGSYITEAFF. CDR3 coding DNA: TGTGCCAGCAGCTTGGGGGGCTCCTATATAACTGAAGCTTTCTTT.

The V and J genes are TRBV7-9 and TRBJ2-5, with D maybe TRBD1 (6 bases). Germline V gene sequence: CDR1 SEHNR, CDR2 FQNEAQ (reference sequence). V lost 4 bases and J lost 5, with 20 bases in between. This CDR3 comprises 16 residues. CDR3 sequence: CASSYEPDRSKETQYF. In DNA, the CDR3 is TGTGCCAGCAGCTATGAACCCGACAGGTCTAAGGAGACCCAGTACTTC.

This chain links TRBV2 with TRBJ2-7, with 9 bases fitting TRBD2. V shed 6 bases, J shed 6 bases, and the junction held 9 bases outside the gene matches. The V gene's germline CDR1 is SNHLY and CDR2 FYNNEI. The CDR3 loop spans 14 amino acids. The DNA of the CDR3 is TGTGCCAGCAGACGCGTAGCGGGAGTCGGCGAGCAGTACTTC. Protein product: CASRRVAGVGEQYF.

The CDR3 here is CASSQAEGEKLFF. CDR3 sequence (DNA): TGTGCCAGCAGCCAAGCGGAGGGCGAAAAACTGTTTTTT. The V and J genes are TRBV3-1 (or the pseudogene TRBV3-2) and TRBJ1-4; D is unresolved. The ends were cut back, 1 base at V and 8 bases at J, with 8 bases in the middle. Per the germline V gene, CDR1 is LGHDT and CDR2 is YNNKEL (reference sequence). CDR3 length: 13 residues.

The gene calls are TRBV30 and TRBJ1-1; 7 positions match TRBD1. The V segment lost 1 base and the J segment 5 bases; nucleotides outside the gene matches: 7. This CDR3 contains 14 residues. Germline CDR1 reads GTSNPN; CDR2 reads SVGIG (reference sequence). The CDR3 reads CAWSEGRGWTEAFF. CDR3 DNA sequence: TGTGCCTGGAGTGAGGGCAGGGGGTGGACTGAAGCTTTCTTT.

This chain links TRBV11-2 with TRBJ1-6, with no clear D. CDR3 length equals 17 residues. CDR1 SGHAT and CDR2 FQNNGV come from the germline V gene. With 3 bases removed from V and 0 bases from J, the gap between germline ends came to 12 bases. CDR3 nucleotide sequence: TGTGCCAGCAGCTTGGGCCACCCGAGCTCCTATAATTCACCCCTCCACTTT. It translates to CASSLGHPSSYNSPLHF.

The gene calls are TRBV28 and TRBJ1-2, with TRBD1 identical over 11 bases. J lost 5 bases, V lost 7 bases, and 9 bases had no gene match. This CDR3 contains 15 residues. Germline assignment: CDR1 MDHEN and CDR2 SYDVKM. The CDR3 is CASKMRDRGLYGYTF. CDR3 DNA: TGTGCCAGCAAAATGCGGGACAGGGGGTTGTATGGCTACACCTTC.

This chain links TRBV19 with TRBJ2-1; 15 bases line up with TRBD2. CDR1 LNHDA and CDR2 SQIVND come from the germline V gene (reference sequence). This CDR3 spans 19 amino acids. The J segment lost 0 bases and the V segment lost 5 bases, leaving 8 bases of the junction unmatched. CDR3 coding DNA: TGTGCCAGTAGTTTCGGACTAGCGGGAGGGAAAAGCTCCTACAATGAGCAGTTCTTC. This translates into CASSFGLAGGKSSYNEQFF.

V and J are TRBV4-1 and TRBJ1-2, with a possible D match to TRBD1 (6 bases). Germline V gene data show CDR1 as MGHRA and CDR2 as YSYEKL. With 0 bases removed from V and 4 bases from J, the gap between germline ends came to 12 bases. The CDR3 contains 15 residues. The CDR3 DNA is TGCGCCAGCAGCCAAGAAGAGGACAGCCTCTATGGCTACACCTTC. Its protein product is CASSQEEDSLYGYTF.

Only one count was recorded for this clone. This chain connects TRBV18 to TRBJ2-1; TRBD2 is a possible D gene (6 bases). This CDR3 is 15 amino acids long. V was pared by 0 bases and J by 7 bases, with 13 bases between. Germline loops: CDR1 KGHSH, CDR2 LQKENI. The CDR3 DNA follows: TGTGCCAGCTCACCACCGGCCGGGAGAAGTAATGAGCAGTTCTTC. Protein: CASSPPAGRSNEQFF.

The V call is TRBV7-6, the J call TRBJ2-1; possibly TRBD2 for D (6 bases). V lost 2 bases and J 5 bases, leaving 16 bases between the germline ends. Germline V gene lookup returns CDR1 SGHVS and CDR2 FNYEAQ. The CDR3 spans 16 residues. The CDR3 reads CASSLKLAKENNEQFF. For the CDR3, the DNA is TGTGCCAGCAGCTTAAAACTAGCTAAGGAGAACAATGAGCAGTTCTTC.

The gene calls are TRBV10-3 and TRBJ2-2; D is uncertain. V dropped 4 bases and J dropped 0 bases, with 9 bases sitting between them. The CDR3 has 15 residues. Germline V gene data show CDR1 as ENHRY and CDR2 as SYGVKD. This CDR3 reads CAISGVGPNTGELFF. CDR3 in DNA: TGTGCCATCAGTGGGGTCGGGCCGAACACCGGGGAGCTGTTTTTT.

The chain recombines TRBV7-9 with TRBJ2-5; a possible D gene is TRBD2 (5 bases). The CDR3 totals 16 residues. The V gene's germline CDR1 is SEHNR and CDR2 FQNEAQ (reference sequence). Trimming took off 5 bases at V and 1 base at J, with 17 bases between the two ends. CDR3 region: CASSPGPPGIQETQYF. DNA of the CDR3: TGTGCCAGCAGCCCCGGTCCGCCGGGGATCCAAGAGACCCAGTACTTC.

V gene TRBV10-3 combines with J gene TRBJ2-7; TRBD2 aligns across 7 bases. The CDR3 length is 11 residues. The germline V gene encodes CDR1 ENHRY and CDR2 SYGVKD. The junction had 6 bases not matched to a gene; V was cut back by 9 bases and J by 7 bases. The CDR3 spells CAIAGTTEQYF. DNA of the CDR3: TGTGCCATTGCCGGGACTACTGAGCAGTACTTC.

J is TRBJ2-5 and V is TRBV10-3; TRBD2 matches at 9 bases. Germline CDR1 is ENHRY and CDR2 is SYGVKD. With V trimmed by 2 bases and J by 8 bases, 9 bases remained unmatched. The CDR3 consists of 15 residues. As DNA, the CDR3 is TGTGCCATCAGTGAGACGGCGGGGGGGCTTATCACCCAGTACTTC. Its protein is CAISETAGGLITQYF.

V gene TRBV27 combines with J gene TRBJ1-2; no reliable D call. Trimming pared 2 bases from V and 11 bases from J, leaving 15 bases between. Per germline, CDR1 MNHEY and CDR2 SMNVEV (reference sequence). The CDR3 consists of 13 residues. The CDR3 DNA follows: TGTGCCAGCAGTTTACGGCCAGGCCAAGGGTACACCTTC. It translates to CASSLRPGQGYTF.

This rearrangement joins TRBV6-6 to TRBJ2-1; unclear D gene. The germline V and J ends were trimmed by 2 bases and 5 bases, with 7 bases remaining between them. Germline CDR1 and CDR2: MNHNY and SVGAGI (reference sequence). The CDR3 loop spans 13 amino acids. The CDR3 DNA reads TGTGCCAGCAGTTACAGCAGCCACAATGAGCAGTTCTTC. Residues: CASSYSSHNEQFF.

The V and J genes are TRBV27 and TRBJ1-5; a weak D match, TRBD1 (6 bases). V lost 6 bases and J 5 bases, leaving 14 bases between the germline ends. Germline values: CDR1 MNHEY, CDR2 SMNVEV (reference sequence). CDR3 size: 14 residues. The CDR3 is CASRQQGVDQPQHF. The CDR3, as DNA: TGTGCCAGCAGGCAACAGGGAGTAGATCAGCCCCAGCATTTT.

CDR3 residues: CASSATDYLSYEQYF. CDR3 bases: TGTGCCAGCAGCGCGACAGATTATCTCTCCTACGAGCAGTACTTC. This chain uses TRBV11-2 with TRBJ2-7; D is perhaps TRBD1 (5 bases). This CDR3 has 15 amino acids. Germline V gene data show CDR1 as SGHAT and CDR2 as FQNNGV. Trimming took off 5 bases at V and 0 bases at J, with 14 bases between the two ends.

The J gene is TRBJ2-7, the V gene TRBV5-6; no firm D call. The CDR3 runs 13 residues. Germline values: CDR1 SGHDT, CDR2 YYEEEE. The V gene lost 3 bases and the J gene lost 0 bases, with 7 bases spanning the gap. Here the CDR3 DNA reads TGTGCCAGCAGCTCTATCTCCTCCTACGAGCAGTACTTC. Residues: CASSSISSYEQYF.

This clone has a handful of counts. This rearrangement joins TRBV24-1 to TRBJ2-5; 9 bases map to TRBD1. With 6 bases clipped from V and 3 bases from J, the junction kept 7 bases outside the gene matches. Germline values: CDR1 KGHDR, CDR2 SFDVKD. The CDR3 has 15 amino acids. CDR3 nucleotide sequence: TGTGCCACCAGTCTCACCGGGACAGGGAAAGAGACCCAGTACTTC. This gives the protein CATSLTGTGKETQYF.